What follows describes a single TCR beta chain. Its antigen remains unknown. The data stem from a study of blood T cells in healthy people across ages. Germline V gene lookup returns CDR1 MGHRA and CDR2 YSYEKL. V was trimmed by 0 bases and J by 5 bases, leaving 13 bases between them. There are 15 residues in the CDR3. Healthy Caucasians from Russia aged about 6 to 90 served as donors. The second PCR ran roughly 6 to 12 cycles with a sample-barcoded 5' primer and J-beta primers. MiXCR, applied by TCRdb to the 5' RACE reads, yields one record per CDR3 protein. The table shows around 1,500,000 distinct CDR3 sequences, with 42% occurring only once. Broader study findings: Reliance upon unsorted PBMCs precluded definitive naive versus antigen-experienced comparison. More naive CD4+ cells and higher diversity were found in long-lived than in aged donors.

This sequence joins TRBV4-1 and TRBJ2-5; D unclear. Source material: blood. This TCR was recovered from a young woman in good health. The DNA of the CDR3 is TGCGCCAGCAGCCAAGAGGGCTGGGGTGGTGAGACCCAGTACTTC. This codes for CASSQEGWGGETQYF.